The next 26 T cell receptor beta chains were all read from a single sample in a study of T cells after yellow fever vaccination. Using its own MiXCR run on the 5' RACE reads, TCRdb lists one record per CDR3 protein. The top ten clones hold about 0.51% of a sample with 300,000 or so distinct CDR3 sequences, over 10% of them seen once. The source was CD4+ T cells sorted from PBMCs, collected 45 days after the yellow fever booster vaccination. The receptors come from a man younger than 40 who received the YFV17D yellow fever vaccine.

The chain carries TRBV18 and TRBJ1-5; D is unclear. This CDR3 region has 13 residues. Germline-derived CDR1 and CDR2 are KGHSH and LQKENI. Trimming took off 3 bases at V and 5 bases at J, with 8 bases between the two ends. The CDR3 coding sequence is TGTGCCAGCTCACCTGCGGGAGATCAGCCCCAGCATTTT. Its protein is CASSPAGDQPQHF.

This clonotype was counted between two and nine times. The chain links TRBV30 to TRBJ1-1; no firm D call. Germline V gene sequence: CDR1 GTSNPN, CDR2 SVGIG (reference sequence). Between the trimmed V and J ends, which lost 3 bases and 11 bases, there was a span of 19 bases. The CDR3 consists of 13 residues. CDR3: CAWSPMGYLPAFF. CDR3 nucleotides: TGTGCCTGGAGCCCGATGGGATATTTACCGGCTTTCTTT. Full variable domain (rest looked up from reference TRBV30 and TRBJ1-1): SQTIHQWPATLVQPVGSPLSLECTVEGTSNPNLYWYRQAAGRGLQLLFYSVGIGQISSEVPQNLSASRPQDRQFILSSKKLLLSDSGFYLCAWSPMGYLPAFFGQGTRLTVV.

The gene calls are TRBV14 and TRBJ2-1; TRBD2 aligns across 8 bases. From germline, CDR1 is SGHDN and CDR2 FVKESK. This CDR3 is built from 14 residues. Unmatched junction bases numbered 9, after V lost 4 bases and J lost 10 bases. CDR3 protein: CASSLSGTRREQFF. In nucleotides, the CDR3 is TGTGCCAGCAGCCTTTCAGGGACTAGACGAGAGCAGTTCTTC.

The rearrangement uses TRBV5-1 and TRBJ1-1; D is unresolved. In germline, CDR1 is SGHRS, CDR2 YFSETQ. The CDR3 covers 14 residues. Trimming removed 1 base from V and 1 base from J, with 8 bases in between. Here the CDR3 DNA reads TGCGCCAGCAGCTTGATGGGTAGGAACACTGAAGCTTTCTTT. As protein: CASSLMGRNTEAFF.

The table lists this clonotype with a few counts. The chain links TRBV5-1 to TRBJ2-7, with TRBD1 matching over 9 bases. With 0 bases clipped from V and 8 bases from J, the junction kept 9 bases outside the gene matches. In germline, CDR1 is SGHRS, CDR2 YFSETQ. The CDR3 length is 15 residues. The CDR3 spells CASSLAIDRGDQQYF. The CDR3 region has the DNA TGCGCCAGCAGCTTGGCTATAGACAGGGGGGACCAGCAGTACTTC.

The table lists this clonotype with a count of one. The V call is TRBV7-2, the J call TRBJ2-7; D is possibly TRBD2 (5 bases). Germline V CDR1 and CDR2: SGHTA, FQGNSA. The CDR3 totals 16 residues. The V and J ends lost 5 bases and 2 bases respectively, with 19 bases between them. The CDR3 reads CASSRQSRTGTYEQYF. The CDR3 DNA reads TGTGCCAGCAGCAGACAATCCCGGACCGGGACCTACGAGCAGTACTTC.

This clonotype was seen a handful of times. This chain connects TRBV20-1 to TRBJ1-3, with 7 bases lining up with TRBD1. Germline CDR1 and CDR2: DFQATT and SNEGSKA (reference sequence). V trimming: 6 bases; J trimming: 7 bases; junction bases outside the gene matches: 12. This CDR3 is 14 amino acids long. CDR3 coding DNA: TGCAGTGCAGCCCAGGGGGAGATACCGAACACCATATATTTT. It codes for CSAAQGEIPNTIYF.

This rearrangement joins TRBV19 to TRBJ2-5; no clear D. The germline CDR1 and CDR2 sequences are LNHDA and SQIVND (reference sequence). The CDR3 extends over 14 amino acids. The V end lost 6 bases, the J end lost 7 bases, and 18 bases lay between the germline ends. The CDR3 coding sequence is TGTGCCAGTAGCCCGGATCAGCGTCGGTTGACCCAGTACTTC. It encodes CASSPDQRRLTQYF. Full variable domain (outside the CDR3, taken from reference TRBV19 and TRBJ2-5): DGGITQSPKYLFRKEGQNVTLSCEQNLNHDAMYWYRQDPGQGLRLIYYSQIVNDFQKGDIAEGYSVSREKKESFPLTVTSAQKNPTAFYLCASSPDQRRLTQYFGPGTRLLVL.

This chain connects TRBV11-2 to TRBJ2-2; D is perhaps TRBD1 or TRBD2 (5 bases each). With 2 bases removed from V and 3 bases from J, the gap between germline ends came to 10 bases. The CDR3 runs 15 residues. Germline V gene lookup returns CDR1 SGHAT and CDR2 FQNNGV. In DNA, the CDR3 is TGTGCCAGCAGCTTACGACAGAGGGACACCGGGGAGCTGTTTTTT. Protein product: CASSLRQRDTGELFF.

The chain carries TRBV5-1 and TRBJ2-3; D not resolved. Trimming pared 4 bases from V and 3 bases from J, leaving 12 bases between. Germline V gene data show CDR1 as SGHRS and CDR2 as YFSETQ. This CDR3 spans 14 amino acids. CDR3 nucleotides: TGCGCCAGCAGCGGGGAAGGTTGGACAGATACGCAGTATTTT. Amino acid sequence: CASSGEGWTDTQYF.

This clonotype was found many times. The CDR3 DNA reads as TGCGCCAGCAGCCATGACAGGGCCGCGAACACCGGGGAGCTGTTTTTT. It is translated as CASSHDRAANTGELFF. The chain recombines TRBV4-3 with TRBJ2-2; 7 nucleotides align to TRBD1. Germline CDR1 LGHNA, CDR2 YSLEER. Trimming removed 3 bases from V and 0 bases from J; junction bases left unmatched: 4. This CDR3 region has 16 residues.

This clonotype has just a few counts. The rearrangement links TRBV12-3 or TRBV12-4 to TRBJ2-1; D might be TRBD2 (5 bases). The CDR3 is made up of 15 amino acids. With 2 bases removed from V and 5 bases from J, the gap between germline ends came to 13 bases. The CDR3 spells CASSLSGIWNNEQFF. As DNA, the CDR3 is TGTGCCAGCAGTTTATCGGGGATCTGGAACAATGAGCAGTTCTTC.

This clonotype was recorded at least ten times. The chain is built from TRBV5-6 and TRBJ2-6; D not resolved. Germline CDR1 is SGHDT and CDR2 is YYEEEE. The CDR3 contains 15 residues. V was pared by 0 bases and J by 1 base, with 5 bases between. The CDR3 nucleotides read TGTGCCAGCAGCTTGGTTGGTTCTGGGGCCAACGTCCTGACTTTC. Translated: CASSLVGSGANVLTF.

This clonotype appeared a few times. This chain connects TRBV12-3 or TRBV12-4 to TRBJ2-1, with D unclear. The ends were cut back, 7 bases at V and 7 bases at J, with 8 bases in the middle. The CDR3 extends over 11 amino acids. The CDR3 sequence: CASTLGNEQFF. The CDR3 DNA reads as TGTGCCAGCACCCTGGGGAATGAGCAGTTCTTC.

The chain employs TRBV20-1 and TRBJ2-3; no clear D gene. The CDR3 runs to 12 residues. Trimming took off 0 bases at V and 4 bases at J, with 5 bases between the two ends. Germline CDR1 reads DFQATT; CDR2 reads SNEGSKA (reference sequence). CDR3 region: CSARDQPDTQYF. The CDR3 coding sequence is TGCAGTGCTAGAGATCAGCCAGATACGCAGTATTTT.

In this sample, this clonotype turned up a few times. CDR3 bases: TGTGCCAGCAGGCCCAATTTGGACACCGGGGAGCTGTTTTTT. Translation gives CASRPNLDTGELFF. The rearrangement links TRBV25-1 to TRBJ2-2; D is unclear. This CDR3 contains 14 residues. Trimming cost V 6 bases and J 3 bases, with 11 bases left between them. Looked up from germline, CDR1 is MGHDK and CDR2 is SYGVNS.

The CDR3 bases are TGTGCCACCAGTGAGGCCAGCGGGAATAGTATCACCGGGGAGCTGTTTTTT. Amino acids: CATSEASGNSITGELFF. The V and J genes are TRBV24-1 and TRBJ2-2; TRBD2 matches 7 bases. Germline V gives CDR1 KGHDR, CDR2 SFDVKD. The ends lost 4 bases at V and 4 bases at J; junction bases unmatched: 11. The CDR3 totals 17 residues.

This chain connects TRBV5-1 to TRBJ2-1, with D hard to call. V was cut by 5 bases and J by 0 bases, with 12 bases left in between. This CDR3 has 15 amino acids. In germline, CDR1 is SGHRS, CDR2 YFSETQ. The DNA for the CDR3 is TGCGCCAGCAGTTATAGGATGAGCTCCTACAATGAGCAGTTCTTC. The encoded protein is CASSYRMSSYNEQFF.

The chain employs TRBV2 and TRBJ2-7, with D maybe TRBD2 (6 bases). Germline V gives CDR1 SNHLY, CDR2 FYNNEI. The germline V and J ends were trimmed by 2 bases and 5 bases, with 13 bases remaining between them. This CDR3 comprises 14 residues. Here the CDR3 DNA reads TGTGCCAGCAGTGAACAGACTAGTGGGAACGAGCAGTACTTC. Protein: CASSEQTSGNEQYF.

The rearrangement joins TRBV18 to TRBJ2-7; TRBD2 agrees at 10 bases. The trim removed 5 bases at V and 7 bases at J, leaving 11 bases unmatched. CDR3 length: 15 amino acids. CDR1 is KGHSH, CDR2 LQKENI, per germline. Written as DNA, the CDR3 is TGTGCCAGCTCAGTTACTAGCGGGACTATTAGGGAGCAGTACTTC. Translating it yields CASSVTSGTIREQYF.

The rearrangement joins TRBV7-2 to TRBJ2-1; D unclear. The CDR3 has 16 amino acids. Trimming removed 6 bases from V and 3 bases from J, with 18 bases in between. The V gene's germline CDR1 is SGHTA and CDR2 FQGNSA. CDR3 nucleotide sequence: TGTGCCAGCAGTCAAAAGTCCGTATTGTACTACAATGAGCAGTTCTTC. Its protein is CASSQKSVLYYNEQFF.

The chain has TRBV6-5 and TRBJ2-2; D may be TRBD1 (5 bases). The germline V gene encodes CDR1 MNHEY and CDR2 SVGAGI. This CDR3 region has 16 residues. V was pared by 0 bases and J by 6 bases, with 14 bases between. The CDR3 loop is CASSYSNQGSAGELFF. The CDR3 nucleotides read TGTGCCAGCAGTTACTCTAACCAGGGATCGGCCGGGGAGCTGTTTTTT.

This clonotype was picked up a small number of times. This sequence joins TRBV20-1 and TRBJ2-3, with D unclear. Germline-derived CDR1 and CDR2 are DFQATT and SNEGSKA (reference sequence). Trimming pared 3 bases from V and 2 bases from J, leaving 9 bases between. The CDR3 spans 13 residues. CDR3 in amino acids: CSARHIITDTQYF. CDR3 sequence (DNA): TGCAGTGCTAGGCATATCATCACAGATACGCAGTATTTT.

A few counts support this clonotype. The chain combines TRBV7-9 with TRBJ2-1; the D call may be TRBD1 or TRBD2 (5 bases each). The germline gives CDR1 SEHNR, CDR2 FQNEAQ (reference sequence). Trimming cost V 4 bases and J 2 bases, with 12 bases left between them. The CDR3 is 15 amino acids. CDR3 sequence (DNA): TGTGCCAGCAGCTCCCCTGGGGGAGCCTACAATGAGCAGTTCTTC. Translation gives CASSSPGGAYNEQFF.

This clonotype was observed a handful of times. The rearrangement uses TRBV6-2 or TRBV6-3 and TRBJ1-2, with D possibly TRBD1 on 5 matching bases. V was trimmed by 5 bases and J by 3 bases, leaving 10 bases between them. The CDR3 has 13 amino acids. The germline gives CDR1 MNHEY, CDR2 SVGEGT. The CDR3 sequence is CASSPRADYGYTF. CDR3 bases: TGTGCCAGCAGTCCCAGGGCTGACTATGGCTACACCTTC.

This clonotype was seen repeatedly, ten times or more. The chain uses TRBV5-1 and TRBJ2-2; no firm D call. Germline CDR1 and CDR2: SGHRS and YFSETQ. CDR3 length equals 14 residues. The V gene lost 6 bases and the J gene lost 0 bases, with 9 bases spanning the gap. Here the CDR3 DNA reads TGCGCCAGCATTCGGAGCCCGAACACCGGGGAGCTGTTTTTT. It translates to CASIRSPNTGELFF.